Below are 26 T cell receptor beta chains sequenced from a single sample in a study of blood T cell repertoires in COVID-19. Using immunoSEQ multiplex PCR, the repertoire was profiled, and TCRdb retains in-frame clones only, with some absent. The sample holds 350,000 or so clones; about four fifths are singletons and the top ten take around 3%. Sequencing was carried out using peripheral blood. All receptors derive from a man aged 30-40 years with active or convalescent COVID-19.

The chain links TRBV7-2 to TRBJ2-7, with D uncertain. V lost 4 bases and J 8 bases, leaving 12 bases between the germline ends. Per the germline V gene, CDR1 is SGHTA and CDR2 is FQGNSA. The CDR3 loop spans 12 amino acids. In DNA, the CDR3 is TGTGCCAGCAGCTCCTACGGTTCGAAGCAGTACTTC. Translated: CASSSYGSKQYF.

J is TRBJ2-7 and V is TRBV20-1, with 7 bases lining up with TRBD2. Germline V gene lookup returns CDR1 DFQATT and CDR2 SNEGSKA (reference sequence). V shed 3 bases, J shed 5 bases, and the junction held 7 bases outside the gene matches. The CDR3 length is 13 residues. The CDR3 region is CSASRSGVDEQYF. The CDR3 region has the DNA TGCAGTGCTAGTAGGAGCGGGGTTGACGAGCAGTACTTC.

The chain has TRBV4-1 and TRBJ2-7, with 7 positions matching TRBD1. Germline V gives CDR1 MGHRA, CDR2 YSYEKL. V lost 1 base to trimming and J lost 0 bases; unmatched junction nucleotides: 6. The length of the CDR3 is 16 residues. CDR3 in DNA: TGCGCCAGCAGCCAAGGAGGGGGCGCTGACTCCTACGAGCAGTACTTC. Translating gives CASSQGGGADSYEQYF.

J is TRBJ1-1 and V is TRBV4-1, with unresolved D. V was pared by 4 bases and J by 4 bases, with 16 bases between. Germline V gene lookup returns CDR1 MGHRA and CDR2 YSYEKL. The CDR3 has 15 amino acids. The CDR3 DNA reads TGCGCCAGCAGCCCCCCAGCCGGGGTGGGCACTGAAGCTTTCTTT. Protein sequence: CASSPPAGVGTEAFF.

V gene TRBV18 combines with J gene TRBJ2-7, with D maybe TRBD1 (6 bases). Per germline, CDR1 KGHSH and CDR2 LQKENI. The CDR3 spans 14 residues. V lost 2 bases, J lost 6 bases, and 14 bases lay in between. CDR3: CASSPSGTLGEQYF. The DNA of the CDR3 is TGTGCCAGCTCACCATCCGGGACATTAGGCGAGCAGTACTTC.

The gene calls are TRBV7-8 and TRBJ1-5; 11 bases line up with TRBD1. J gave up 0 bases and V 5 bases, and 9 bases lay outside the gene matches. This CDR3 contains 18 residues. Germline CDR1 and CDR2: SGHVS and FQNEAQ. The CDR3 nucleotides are TGTGCCAGCAGCCCCGGGACAGGGGGATATAATAGCAATCAGCCCCAGCATTTT. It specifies CASSPGTGGYNSNQPQHF.

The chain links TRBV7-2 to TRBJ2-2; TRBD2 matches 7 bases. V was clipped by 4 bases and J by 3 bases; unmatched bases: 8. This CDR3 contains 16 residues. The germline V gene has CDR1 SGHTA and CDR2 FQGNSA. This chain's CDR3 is CASSYLSREDTGELFF. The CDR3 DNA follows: TGTGCCAGCAGCTATCTCTCACGGGAGGACACCGGGGAGCTGTTTTTT.

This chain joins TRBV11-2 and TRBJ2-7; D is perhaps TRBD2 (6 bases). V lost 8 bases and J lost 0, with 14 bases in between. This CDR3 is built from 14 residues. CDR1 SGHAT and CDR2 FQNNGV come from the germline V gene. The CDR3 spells CASRGRQYSYEQYF. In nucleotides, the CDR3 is TGTGCCAGCCGGGGGAGACAGTACTCCTACGAGCAGTACTTC.

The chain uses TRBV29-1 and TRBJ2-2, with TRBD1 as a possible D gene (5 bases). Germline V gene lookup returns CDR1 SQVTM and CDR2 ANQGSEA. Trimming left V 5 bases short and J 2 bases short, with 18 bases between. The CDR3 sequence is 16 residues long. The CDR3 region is CSVYKWAGRNTGELFF. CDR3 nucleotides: TGCAGCGTTTATAAGTGGGCAGGGCGAAACACCGGGGAGCTGTTTTTT.

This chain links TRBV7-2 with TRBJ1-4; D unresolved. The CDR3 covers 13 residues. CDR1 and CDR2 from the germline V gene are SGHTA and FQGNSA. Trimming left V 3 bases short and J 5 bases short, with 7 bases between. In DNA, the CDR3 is TGTGCCAGCAGCTTCCGGGTCAATGAAAAACTGTTTTTT. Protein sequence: CASSFRVNEKLFF.

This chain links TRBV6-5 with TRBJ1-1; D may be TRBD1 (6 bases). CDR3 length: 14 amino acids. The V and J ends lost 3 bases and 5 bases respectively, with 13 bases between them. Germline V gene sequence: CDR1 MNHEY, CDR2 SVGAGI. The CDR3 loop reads CASSYQGRLTEAFF. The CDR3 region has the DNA TGTGCCAGCAGTTATCAGGGGCGATTGACTGAAGCTTTCTTT.

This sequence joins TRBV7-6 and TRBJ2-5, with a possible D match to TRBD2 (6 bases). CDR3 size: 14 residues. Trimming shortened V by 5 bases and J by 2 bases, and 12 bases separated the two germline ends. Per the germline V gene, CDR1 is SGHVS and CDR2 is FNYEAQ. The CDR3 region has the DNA TGTGCCAGCAGCCCCCACCGGGGGCAAGAGACCCAGTACTTC. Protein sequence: CASSPHRGQETQYF.

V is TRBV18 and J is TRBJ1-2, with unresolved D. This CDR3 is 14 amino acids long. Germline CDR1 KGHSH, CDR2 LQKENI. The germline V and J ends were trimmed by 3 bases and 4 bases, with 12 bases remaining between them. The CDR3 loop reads CASSPSGRAYGYTF. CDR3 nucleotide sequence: TGTGCCAGCTCACCGTCCGGGAGGGCCTATGGCTACACCTTC.

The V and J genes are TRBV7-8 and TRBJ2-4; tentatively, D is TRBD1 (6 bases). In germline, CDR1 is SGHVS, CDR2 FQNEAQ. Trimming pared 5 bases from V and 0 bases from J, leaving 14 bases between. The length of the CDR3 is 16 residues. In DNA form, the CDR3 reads TGTGCCAGCAGCCACCGGACAGCTTTAGCCAAAAACATTCAGTACTTC. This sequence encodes CASSHRTALAKNIQYF.

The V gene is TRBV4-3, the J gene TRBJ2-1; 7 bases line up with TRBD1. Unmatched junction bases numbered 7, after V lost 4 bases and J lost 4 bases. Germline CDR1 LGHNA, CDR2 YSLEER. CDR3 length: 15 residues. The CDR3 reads CASSLGTVRYNEQFF. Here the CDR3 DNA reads TGCGCCAGCAGCCTCGGGACAGTCAGATACAATGAGCAGTTCTTC.

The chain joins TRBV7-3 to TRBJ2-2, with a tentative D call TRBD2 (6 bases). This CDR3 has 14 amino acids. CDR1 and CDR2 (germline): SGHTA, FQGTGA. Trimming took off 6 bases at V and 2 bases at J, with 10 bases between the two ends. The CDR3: CASRPGRNTGELFF. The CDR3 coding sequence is TGTGCCAGCAGACCCGGGAGAAACACCGGGGAGCTGTTTTTT.

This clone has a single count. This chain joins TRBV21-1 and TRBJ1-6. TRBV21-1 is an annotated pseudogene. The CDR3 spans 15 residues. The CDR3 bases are TGTGCCGTCCAGTCATGGCCTCCGGCGGGTTCACCCCTCCACTTT. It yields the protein CAVQSWPPAGSPLHF.

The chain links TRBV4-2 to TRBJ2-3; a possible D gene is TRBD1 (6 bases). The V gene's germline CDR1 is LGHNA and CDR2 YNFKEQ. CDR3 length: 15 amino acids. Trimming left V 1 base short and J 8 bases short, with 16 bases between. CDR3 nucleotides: TGTGCCAGCAGCCAAGCGGGACAAAGCGTGGGTACGCAGTATTTT. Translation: CASSQAGQSVGTQYF.

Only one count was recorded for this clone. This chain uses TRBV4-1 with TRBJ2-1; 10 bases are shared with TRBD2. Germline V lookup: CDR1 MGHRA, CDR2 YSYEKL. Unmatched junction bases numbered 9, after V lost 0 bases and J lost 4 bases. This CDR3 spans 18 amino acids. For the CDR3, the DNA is TGCGCCAGCAGCCAAGAAGGAGGGGCGGGACTAGCGTACAATGAGCAGTTCTTC. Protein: CASSQEGGAGLAYNEQFF.

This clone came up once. The DNA for the CDR3 is TGTGCCAGCAGCTCCTCTCTGGCGGTCACCGGGGAGCTGTTTTTT. Translating it yields CASSSSLAVTGELFF. The J gene is TRBJ2-2, the V gene TRBV5-4; D gene unclear. Germline V gene sequence: CDR1 SGHNT, CDR2 YYREEE (reference sequence). V was pared by 3 bases and J by 4 bases, with 13 bases between. CDR3 size: 15 residues. Using reference TRBV5-4 and TRBJ2-2 for the parts outside the CDR3, the full variable domain is ETGVTQSPTHLIKTRGQQVTLRCSSQSGHNTVSWYQQALGQGPQFIFQYYREEENGRGNFPPRFSGLQFPNYSSELNVNALELDDSALYLCASSSSLAVTGELFFGEGSRLTVL.

CDR3 sequence reads: CSASSGRGENEQFF. The CDR3, as DNA: TGCAGTGCTAGTAGCGGGAGAGGCGAGAATGAGCAGTTCTTC. The J gene is TRBJ2-1, the V gene TRBV20-1; TRBD2 matches at 9 bases. Per germline, CDR1 DFQATT and CDR2 SNEGSKA (reference sequence). This CDR3 is built from 14 residues. J gave up 7 bases and V 3 bases, and 7 bases lay outside the gene matches.

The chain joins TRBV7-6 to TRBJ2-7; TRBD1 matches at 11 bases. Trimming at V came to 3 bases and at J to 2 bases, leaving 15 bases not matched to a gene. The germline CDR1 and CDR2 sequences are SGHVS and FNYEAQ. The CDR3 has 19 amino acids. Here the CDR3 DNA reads TGTGCCAGCAGCTTCTTACCAGGACAGGGGGCAGAGTTTGCCTACGAGCAGTACTTC. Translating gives CASSFLPGQGAEFAYEQYF.

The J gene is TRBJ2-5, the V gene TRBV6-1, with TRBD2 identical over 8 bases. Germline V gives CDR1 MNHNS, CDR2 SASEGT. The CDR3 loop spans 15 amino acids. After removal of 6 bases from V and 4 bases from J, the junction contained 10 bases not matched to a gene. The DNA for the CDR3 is TGTGCCAGCAGCCTGGCGGGGGGCCGGGCAGAGACCCAGTACTTC. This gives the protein CASSLAGGRAETQYF.

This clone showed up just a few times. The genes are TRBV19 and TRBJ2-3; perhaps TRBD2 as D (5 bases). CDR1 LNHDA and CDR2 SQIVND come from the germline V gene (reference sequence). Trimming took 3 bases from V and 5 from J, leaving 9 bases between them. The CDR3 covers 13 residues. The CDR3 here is CASSITREDTQYF. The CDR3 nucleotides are TGTGCCAGTAGTATCACGAGGGAAGATACGCAGTATTTT.

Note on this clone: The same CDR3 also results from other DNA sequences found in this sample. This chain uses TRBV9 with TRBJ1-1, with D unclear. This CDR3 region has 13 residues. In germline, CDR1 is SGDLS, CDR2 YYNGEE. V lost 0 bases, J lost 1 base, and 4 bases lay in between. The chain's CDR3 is CASSVARNTEAFF. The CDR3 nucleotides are TGTGCCAGCAGCGTAGCCAGGAACACTGAAGCTTTCTTT.

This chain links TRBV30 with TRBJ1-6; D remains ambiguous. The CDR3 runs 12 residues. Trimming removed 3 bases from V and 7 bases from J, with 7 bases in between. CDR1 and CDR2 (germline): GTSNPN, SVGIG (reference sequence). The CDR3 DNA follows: TGTGCCTGGAGGGTGAGGAATTCACCCCTCCACTTT. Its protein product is CAWRVRNSPLHF.